Listed here are 25 T cell receptor beta chains from one sample, sequenced in a study of shared clonotypes between healthy human individuals. Sequencing used immunoSEQ multiplex PCR; TCRdb keeps in-frame clones, though not all of them. Altogether roughly 2 million clones are present, 90% to 95% being singletons, with the ten largest covering under 0.15%. Sequenced: naive CD4+ T cells sorted from blood. The subset denotes: CD45RA+ positively selected. Source of these receptors: a man aged 18 to 29 in good health.

The chain employs TRBV27 and TRBJ2-3, with TRBD1 matching over 7 bases. This CDR3 spans 15 amino acids. V lost 6 bases, J lost 0 bases, and 6 bases stayed unmatched. Germline CDR1 MNHEY, CDR2 SMNVEV (reference sequence). CDR3 residues: CASRVGDSSTDTQYF. CDR3 sequence (DNA): TGTGCCAGCAGGGTTGGGGACAGTAGCACAGATACGCAGTATTTT.

CDR3: CASSFQDRGWNEQFF. CDR3 DNA: TGTGCCAGCAGTTTCCAGGACAGGGGGTGGAATGAGCAGTTCTTC. The V gene is TRBV6-5, the J gene TRBJ2-1; 10 bases are shared with TRBD1. Germline V gene lookup returns CDR1 MNHEY and CDR2 SVGAGI. This CDR3 is built from 15 residues. Losses at the gene ends were 4 bases for V and 7 bases for J; bases not matched to a gene: 7.

The chain is built from TRBV20-1 and TRBJ1-2, with 9 bases matching TRBD1. Trimming removed 7 bases from V and 6 bases from J; junction bases left unmatched: 3. This CDR3 is 11 amino acids long. CDR1 DFQATT and CDR2 SNEGSKA come from the germline V gene (reference sequence). The CDR3 is CSVGDRDGYTF. CDR3 DNA sequence: TGCAGTGTTGGGGACAGGGATGGCTACACCTTC.

The chain recombines TRBV6-5 with TRBJ2-7; tentative D call: TRBD1 (5 bases). This CDR3 has 11 amino acids. Germline assignment: CDR1 MNHEY and CDR2 SVGAGI. V lost 9 bases, J lost 5 bases, and 11 bases lay in between. As DNA, the CDR3 is TGTGCCAGTCAGGGTAACAACGAGCAGTACTTC. Translated, it gives CASQGNNEQYF.

The V call is TRBV7-2, the J call TRBJ2-7; D perhaps matches TRBD1 (6 bases). Trimming stripped 5 bases from V and 2 bases from J, with 16 bases between. The CDR3 runs to 15 residues. Germline V gene data show CDR1 as SGHTA and CDR2 as FQGNSA. CDR3 in amino acids: CASSDWTENPYEQYF. For the CDR3, the DNA is TGTGCCAGCAGCGATTGGACAGAGAACCCCTACGAGCAGTACTTC.

The chain is built from TRBV4-3 and TRBJ1-2; 7 bases agree with TRBD1. The CDR3 spans 15 residues. Germline assignment: CDR1 LGHNA and CDR2 YSLEER. V lost 4 bases and J lost 0; bases outside the gene matches: 5. The CDR3: CASSLARGPNYGYTF. The CDR3 nucleotides are TGCGCCAGCAGCCTCGCGAGGGGGCCTAACTATGGCTACACCTTC.

J is TRBJ2-1 and V is TRBV29-1; tentative D call: TRBD1 (6 bases). The CDR3 covers 11 residues. Between the trimmed V and J ends, which lost 5 bases and 9 bases, there was a span of 11 bases. Germline V gene data show CDR1 as SQVTM and CDR2 as ANQGSEA. As DNA, the CDR3 is TGCAGCGTTAACAGGGCGGGTGAGCAGTTCTTC. Its protein is CSVNRAGEQFF.

The V and J genes are TRBV11-3 and TRBJ1-1; D not certain. V was shortened by 3 bases and J by 5 bases, with 10 bases between the two germline ends. This CDR3 region has 13 residues. Germline loops: CDR1 SGHNT, CDR2 YENEEA. CDR3 sequence: CASSLEGRTEAFF. CDR3 nucleotide sequence: TGTGCCAGCAGCTTGGAGGGCCGGACTGAAGCTTTCTTT.

The rearrangement links TRBV6-1 to TRBJ2-1; possibly TRBD1 for D (6 bases). The germline CDR1 and CDR2 sequences are MNHNS and SASEGT. The CDR3 is 15 amino acids. Trimming took 2 bases from V and 1 from J, leaving 9 bases between them. The CDR3 coding sequence is TGTGCCAGCAGTGAAACAGGGTGGTCCTACAATGAGCAGTTCTTC. Translated, it gives CASSETGWSYNEQFF.

The count of this clone is one. The chain links TRBV28 to TRBJ1-1, with 9 bases identical to TRBD1. V was clipped by 9 bases and J by 6 bases; unmatched bases: 14. The CDR3 runs 15 residues. The germline V gene encodes CDR1 MDHEN and CDR2 SYDVKM. Here the CDR3 DNA reads TGTGCCAGTTCGCCCCCCGACAGGGGGTTTTCTGAAGCTTTCTTT. Translated, it gives CASSPPDRGFSEAFF.

The rearrangement joins TRBV27 to TRBJ1-5; 7 nucleotides align to TRBD1. In germline, CDR1 is MNHEY, CDR2 SMNVEV (reference sequence). The V and J ends lost 6 bases and 6 bases, in that order; junction bases with no gene match: 11. There are 15 residues in the CDR3. This chain's CDR3 is CASSRRQGGGQPQHF. DNA for the CDR3: TGTGCCAGCAGCCGTCGACAGGGAGGGGGTCAGCCCCAGCATTTT.

V usage is TRBV12-5 and J usage is TRBJ2-7; a weak D match, TRBD1 (6 bases). The V end lost 1 base, the J end lost 6 bases, and 13 bases lay between the germline ends. This CDR3 has 14 residues. From germline, CDR1 is LGHNT and CDR2 FRNRAP. The CDR3 reads CASGLDRVVGEQYF. The CDR3 DNA sequence: TGTGCTAGTGGTTTGGACAGGGTGGTAGGCGAGCAGTACTTC.

The chain recombines TRBV7-2 with TRBJ1-6; D gene unclear. CDR3 length: 14 residues. Trimming left V 4 bases short and J 7 bases short, with 11 bases between. Germline CDR1 is SGHTA and CDR2 is FQGNSA. The DNA of the CDR3 is TGTGCCAGCAGCTATCGGAAACAGAATTCACCCCTCCACTTT. The encoded protein is CASSYRKQNSPLHF.

The genes are TRBV29-1 and TRBJ2-3; 8 nucleotides agree with TRBD1. The germline gives CDR1 SQVTM, CDR2 ANQGSEA. The CDR3 extends over 15 amino acids. V shed 6 bases, J shed 2 bases, and the junction held 10 bases outside the gene matches. CDR3 sequence (DNA): TGCAGCGTGGAGCCACAGGGGGTTAACACAGATACGCAGTATTTT. Translation: CSVEPQGVNTDTQYF.

This chain joins TRBV18 and TRBJ2-3, with 9 bases aligning to TRBD2. The CDR3 totals 16 residues. V was clipped by 3 bases and J by 5 bases; unmatched bases: 9. Germline loops: CDR1 KGHSH, CDR2 LQKENI. The DNA of the CDR3 is TGTGCCAGCTCACCTCTCGCGGGGGGGCTGGGAGATACGCAGTATTTT. It is translated as CASSPLAGGLGDTQYF.

This rearrangement joins TRBV10-3 to TRBJ1-1; no clear D gene. V lost 10 bases to trimming and J lost 4 bases, with 16 bases between them. Germline V gene data show CDR1 as ENHRY and CDR2 as SYGVKD. This CDR3 has 13 residues. CDR3 protein: CATAGPPGTEAFF. For the CDR3, the DNA is TGTGCCACCGCGGGCCCCCCGGGCACTGAAGCTTTCTTT.

The chain couples TRBV5-4 to TRBJ2-7, with unresolved D. Germline V lookup: CDR1 SGHNT, CDR2 YYREEE (reference sequence). The CDR3 runs 13 residues. The V gene lost 1 base and the J gene lost 6 bases, with 11 bases spanning the gap. The CDR3 region is CASSLSPPLEQYF. In DNA form, the CDR3 reads TGTGCCAGCAGCTTGTCCCCCCCTCTCGAGCAGTACTTC.

Notes on this clone: The same CDR3 can be traced to other DNA sequences in this sample. The rearrangement links TRBV6-5 to TRBJ2-7; the match to TRBD1 covers 9 bases. In germline, CDR1 is MNHEY, CDR2 SVGAGI. V lost 0 bases and J lost 3; bases outside the gene matches: 3. CDR3 length: 15 residues. CDR3 region: CASSYSGTGFYEQYF. CDR3 bases: TGTGCCAGCAGTTACTCCGGGACAGGGTTCTACGAGCAGTACTTC.

To note about this clone: The same CDR3 arises from other DNA sequences in this sample as well. The V and J genes are TRBV6-1 and TRBJ1-3; D not resolved. V was clipped by 5 bases and J by 4 bases, with 9 bases between them. Germline V CDR1 and CDR2: MNHNS, SASEGT. The CDR3 contains 13 residues. The chain's CDR3 is CASSKTAGNTIYF. The DNA for the CDR3 is TGTGCCAGCAGTAAAACCGCCGGAAACACCATATATTTT.

With respect to this clone: Additional DNA sequences in this sample encode the identical CDR3. V usage is TRBV7-9 and J usage is TRBJ1-4; 8 nucleotides align to TRBD1. V was pared by 1 base and J by 8 bases, with 3 bases of the junction left unmatched. The CDR3 extends over 14 amino acids. CDR1 is SEHNR, CDR2 FQNEAQ, per germline (reference sequence). The DNA for the CDR3 is TGTGCCAGCAGCTTAGGGACAGGGAACGAAAAACTGTTTTTT. Translation: CASSLGTGNEKLFF.

The chain employs TRBV6-6 and TRBJ1-2; tentatively, D is TRBD1 (6 bases). Germline CDR1 and CDR2: MNHNY and SVGAGI (reference sequence). The CDR3 totals 12 residues. The V gene lost 5 bases and the J gene lost 8 bases, with 12 bases spanning the gap. The CDR3 coding sequence is TGTGCCAGCAGTAATGGCCAGGGGGGCTACACCTTC. Its protein product is CASSNGQGGYTF.

The V and J genes are TRBV6-5 and TRBJ1-2, with D possibly TRBD1 on 6 matching bases. CDR3 size: 13 residues. From germline, CDR1 is MNHEY and CDR2 SVGAGI. The V end lost 6 bases, the J end lost 3 bases, and 11 bases lay between the germline ends. The CDR3, as DNA: TGTGCCAGCAGGCGGACAGATGACTATGGCTACACCTTC. Its protein product is CASRRTDDYGYTF.

The chain joins TRBV9 to TRBJ2-7, with 8 positions matching TRBD2. This CDR3 has 15 amino acids. V lost 4 bases, J lost 7 bases, and 13 bases stayed unmatched. CDR1 is SGDLS, CDR2 YYNGEE, per germline. CDR3 in DNA: TGTGCCAGCAGCACAACTAGCGGAAGTTACGTTGAGCAGTACTTC. This gives the protein CASSTTSGSYVEQYF.

V and J are TRBV5-1 and TRBJ2-1; 7 bases fit TRBD2. The CDR3 has 14 amino acids. The germline gives CDR1 SGHRS, CDR2 YFSETQ. V trimming: 7 bases; J trimming: 1 base; junction bases outside the gene matches: 5. The CDR3 region is CASGGSVSYNEQFF. The CDR3 DNA follows: TGCGCCAGCGGCGGGAGCGTGTCCTACAATGAGCAGTTCTTC.

A remark on this clone: In the same sample, other DNA sequences code for this CDR3. The chain links TRBV19 to TRBJ2-7; D is unresolved. V lost 3 bases to trimming and J lost 2 bases, with 8 bases between them. The germline V gene encodes CDR1 LNHDA and CDR2 SQIVND (reference sequence). The length of the CDR3 is 13 residues. The CDR3 reads CASSIQETYEQYF. In DNA, the CDR3 is TGTGCCAGTAGTATCCAGGAGACCTACGAGCAGTACTTC.